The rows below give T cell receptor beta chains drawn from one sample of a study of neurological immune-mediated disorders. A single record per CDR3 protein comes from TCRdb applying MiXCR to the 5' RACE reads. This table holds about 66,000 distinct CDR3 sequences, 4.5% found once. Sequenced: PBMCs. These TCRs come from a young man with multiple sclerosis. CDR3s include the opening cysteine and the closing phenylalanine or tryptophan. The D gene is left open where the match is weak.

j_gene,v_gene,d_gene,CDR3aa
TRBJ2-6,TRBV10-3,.,CAISESTARGAKVLTF
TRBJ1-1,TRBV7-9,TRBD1,CASSGTASGGPLRAFF
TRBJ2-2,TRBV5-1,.,CASSPSGTAGELFF
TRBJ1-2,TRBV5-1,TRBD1,CASSLGQGTIGYTF
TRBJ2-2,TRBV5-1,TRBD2,CASSLYSGGTSAGELFF
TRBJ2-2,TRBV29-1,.,CSVESRAGELFF
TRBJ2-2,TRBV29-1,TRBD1,CSVGIWTGVPGELFF
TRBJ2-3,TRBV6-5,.,CASRQQLTSTDTQYF
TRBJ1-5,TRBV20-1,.,CSAKITDQPQHF
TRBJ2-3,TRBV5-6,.,CASSFPPDTQYF
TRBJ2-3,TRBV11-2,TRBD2,CASSFPPGGGTGDTQYF
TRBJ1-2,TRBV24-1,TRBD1,CATSDSGGAGYGYTF
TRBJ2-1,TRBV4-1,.,CASSQGAQGEQFF
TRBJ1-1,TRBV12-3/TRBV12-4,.,CASSWMRNTEAFF
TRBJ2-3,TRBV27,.,CASSSSSFPADTQYF
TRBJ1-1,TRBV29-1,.,CSVCSTMNTEAFF
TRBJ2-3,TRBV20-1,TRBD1,CSARDLLAGQGARDTQYF
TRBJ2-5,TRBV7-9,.,CASSGRKETQYF
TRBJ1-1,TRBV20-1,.,CSARDKGRGGTEAFF
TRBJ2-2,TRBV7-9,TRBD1,CASLPGQHLISNTGELFF
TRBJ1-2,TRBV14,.,CASSDGTAPGYTF
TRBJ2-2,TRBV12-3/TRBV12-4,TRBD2,CASRTISGGNTGELFF
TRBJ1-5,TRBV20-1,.,CSAKGSGFNQPQHF
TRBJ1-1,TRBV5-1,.,CASSPYMGASTEAFF
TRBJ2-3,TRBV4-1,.,CASSQGPMDTQYF
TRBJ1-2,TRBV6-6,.,CASTLRTANYGYTF
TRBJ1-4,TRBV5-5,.,CASSQEFSLEEKLFF
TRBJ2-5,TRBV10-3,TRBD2,CAISSLAGGNQETQYF
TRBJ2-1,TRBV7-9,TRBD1,CASSFGTGRVNEQFF
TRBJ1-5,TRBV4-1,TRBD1,CASSQPPTGRQPQHF
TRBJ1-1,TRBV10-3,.,CAISEVELMNTEAFF
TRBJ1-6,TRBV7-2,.,CASRQEGAYNSPLHF
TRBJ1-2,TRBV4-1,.,CASSQEPPGPEAGYTF